Reported below is one T cell receptor (beta chain). Its antigen specificity is not known. Base-call qualities are not available, and no considerably larger clone is one nucleotide away. The sample belongs to a study of shared clonotypes between healthy human individuals (dated by TCRdb to about 2020). Turning to the overall study: The cohort included a few men and a couple of women between 18 and 49 years of age. Libraries were prepared and TCR repertoires were sequenced by different laboratories using diverse techniques, in order to increase sequencing depth and limit assay-specific biases. The study deeply sequenced blood TCR repertoires of five healthy adults to estimate repertoire size and the extent of clonotype sharing between individuals. Each donor's leukapheresis produced roughly between about 0.9 and 9.5 billion PBMCs. For each donor, CD4 naive and CD4 memory were each given three plates, CD8 naive was given two plates, and CD8 memory was given one plate. What the work shows at the level of the full study, not this receptor alone: The genetic and exposure-history diversity represented was limited by the small number of donors. Across a handful of donors, around 5% of naive CD4, roughly 3.8% of naive CD8, about 2.3% of memory CD4, and 0.3% to 0.45% of memory CD8 clonotypes were shared. Naive subsets generally had larger estimated clonotype richness than memory subsets did. Compared with non-shared clonotypes, the clonotypes found in all four sorted-subset donors had higher generation probabilities. Pairwise subsampling indicated that sequencing depth was expected to affect the degree of clonotype sharing among donors. Even with the large sequencing depth, rarefaction of the sorted-subset datasets indicated that sequencing was incomplete. Only blood was sampled, and tissue TCR repertoires likely differ from those in blood.

CDR1 is given as WSHSY and CDR2 as SAAADI, both from the germline V gene. V loses 7 bases at its end and J loses 7 bases; junction bases beyond the gene matches: 5. From cysteine to phenylalanine, the CDR3 is 14 amino acids long. Only the CDR3 DNA is retained, 42 bases long and in frame from the first base. Using the deep immunoSEQ assay, TCR CDR3 regions were amplified from genomic DNA by multiplex PCR. Extracted genomic DNA from each cell subset was spread evenly across all wells of several immunoSEQ 96-well plates, with each plate serving as a replicate. For sorted subsets, each replicate PCR was loaded with 200 ng genomic DNA, equivalent to 25,000 to 35,000 T cell genomes. Purified libraries were quantified with a Qubit 3.0 fluorometer, sized on a Bioanalyzer 2100, and re-quantified with the KAPA Library Quantification kit. Each immunoSEQ 96-well plate was sequenced on its own single-read 150-cycle Illumina NextSeq 550 flow cell. The paper's data handling went like this. Because only junctional sequences without quality scores were contained in the immunoSEQ output, filtering matching that applied to full-length reads could not be performed. Sequences were annotated with PyIR, a Python wrapper for IgBLAST v1.9, and V/J genes and CDR3 were assigned using IMGT germline references. Reads were removed for weak V/J assignments (E-value above 1e-6), missing CDR3, stop codons, out-of-frame junctions, or ambiguous translated residues. V3J clonotypes were defined as sequences sharing an identical inferred V gene, J gene, and CDR3 amino acid sequence. Percentage overlap between repertoires was computed as shared unique clonotypes divided by the size of the smaller repertoire. RTK rarefaction, the Chao1 estimator, and Recon v2.1 estimates of unobserved clonotypes were used to assess repertoire richness. OLGA was used to compute generation probabilities for all TCRbeta clonotypes that the gDNA method yielded from several donors. This is the immuneACCESS table as TCRdb keeps it, with only in-frame sequences that have V and J called. A part of the clones is gone; compared with another copy, unresolved V genes explain less than half, and the rest is unexplained. That table supplies the V and J calls and clone size; D and trimming were determined from the DNA. The sample has some 2 million clones on record, 85% to 95% of them singletons. The ten largest make up 1.2% of the sample.

CD8 naive samples were obtained by positive selection for CCR7 among CD45RO-negative cells, yielding a CD45RA+CCR7+ population from which TemRA cells were excluded. Donors were healthy HIV-negative adults with no recently reported acute infections or vaccinations. All donors were Caucasian adults living in Nashville, Tennessee, USA. After blood collection by leukapheresis, PBMCs were isolated using Ficoll-Histopaque density gradient centrifugation and then cryopreserved in the vapor phase of liquid nitrogen. Purity and quantity of every magnetically sorted T cell population were checked by analytical flow cytometry. Genomic DNA was isolated from each sorted fraction and quantified by UV absorbance on a Nanodrop 2000c.

The rearrangement combines TRBV10-2 with TRBJ2-1, and TRBD2 matches 12 of the central bases. The receptor was isolated from a young man in good health. The sample taken for sequencing was naive CD8+ T cells sorted from blood. The sample's cell subset or site label, decoded: CD45RA+CCR7+. The bases are TGCGCCAGCAACCTAGCGGGGGGGCGGAATGAGCAGTTCTTC. This encodes CASNLAGGRNEQFF.